This TCR beta chain was profiled in a study of T-cell reconstitution after alpha-beta-depleted transplantation in children. The germline gives CDR1 MNHEY, CDR2 SMNVEV (reference sequence). Trimming pared 6 bases from V and 0 bases from J, leaving 15 bases between. The CDR3 totals 15 residues. Unique molecular identifiers were incorporated when the TCRbeta library was constructed. One entry per CDR3 protein, called by TCRdb with MiXCR from the PCR reads. The repertoire holds about 610,000 distinct CDR3 sequences, with roughly 10% as singletons. This clonotype has more than one count but fewer than ten.

The V gene is TRBV27, the J gene TRBJ2-7, with D tentatively TRBD1 (5 bases). This TCR came from a human donor who donated a stem cell graft to a child with acute myeloid leukemia. The sequencing here drew on PBMCs from the stem cell graft donor, taken from the stem cell graft. This chain's CDR3 is CASRTDSLGSYEQYF. CDR3 in DNA: TGTGCCAGCAGGACCGACAGTTTGGGCTCCTACGAGCAGTACTTC.